This T cell receptor (beta chain) was captured in a study of CD8+CD57+ T cells in acquired aplastic anemia. Study information: Quantities of DNA derived from sorted CD4+ and CD8+ cells averaged around 3 ug. Overall study findings and caveats: Patients shared approximately 30 CD8+ CDR3 sequences with controls.

TCR beta VDJ and CDR3 profiling used genomic DNA as template. TCRdb reprocessed the reads with MiXCR, giving one entry per CDR3 protein. The data show about 64,000 distinct CDR3 sequences, 55% seen once. This clonotype appeared many times. Its cognate antigen is unknown. The clonotype was recovered from a human donor in good health, serving as a control. Material for sequencing was sorted CD4+, CD8+, or CD8+CD57+ T cells (not recorded which) from PBMCs.

CDR3 DNA: TGTGCCAGCAGTTTTCGCGGGGAGTCCTACGAGCAGTACTTC. As protein: CASSFRGESYEQYF. The chain links TRBV12-3 or TRBV12-4 to TRBJ2-7; weak D call: TRBD2 (6 bases). Trimming cost V 3 bases and J 1 base, with 10 bases left between them. This CDR3 is 14 amino acids long.